One and the same sample provided the 24 T cell receptor beta chains below, sequenced in a study of identical twins. One entry per CDR3 protein results from TCRdb running MiXCR on the 5' RACE reads. The sample contains fewer than 450,000 distinct CDR3 sequences, about 10% of which appear only once. Sequenced input: naive T cells sorted from blood. The receptor source for this set is a woman aged 50 to 60 in good health.

Many counts were recorded for this clonotype. V and J are TRBV24-1 and TRBJ2-3; 11 bases map to TRBD2. The CDR3 extends over 15 amino acids. Germline V gene lookup returns CDR1 KGHDR and CDR2 SFDVKD. The V gene end was trimmed by 4 bases and the J gene end by 4 bases; junction bases not matched to a gene: 3. The CDR3 loop reads CATSELAGDADTQYF. DNA for the CDR3: TGTGCCACCAGTGAACTAGCGGGAGACGCAGATACGCAGTATTTT.

This clonotype was observed at least ten times. The V call is TRBV12-3 or TRBV12-4, the J call TRBJ2-2; 11 bases align to TRBD2. The V and J ends lost 3 bases and 8 bases, in that order; junction bases with no gene match: 8. The CDR3 is 16 amino acids. In DNA form, the CDR3 reads TGTGCCAGCAGTTTGGCACTAGCGGGAGTTGGTGGGGAGCTGTTTTTT. It yields the protein CASSLALAGVGGELFF.

This clonotype was seen many times. The V and J genes are TRBV27 and TRBJ2-1; tentative D call: TRBD2 (5 bases). The germline V gene has CDR1 MNHEY and CDR2 SMNVEV (reference sequence). This CDR3 is built from 13 residues. Trimming shortened V by 6 bases and J by 5 bases, and 11 bases separated the two germline ends. The CDR3: CASRLSGDNEQFF. CDR3 bases: TGTGCCAGCAGGCTGAGCGGCGACAATGAGCAGTTCTTC.

The table lists this clonotype with a few counts. The V gene is TRBV6-6, the J gene TRBJ2-5; 8 positions agree with TRBD2. The V segment lost 6 bases and the J segment 5 bases; nucleotides outside the gene matches: 8. CDR1 MNHNY and CDR2 SVGAGI come from the germline V gene (reference sequence). CDR3 size: 14 residues. In DNA form, the CDR3 reads TGTGCCAGCAGCAAAAGCGGGGGAGTGGAGACCCAGTACTTC. Its translation: CASSKSGGVETQYF.

This clonotype was seen more than once but under ten times. The chain is built from TRBV29-1 and TRBJ2-1; D ambiguous. CDR3 length: 15 amino acids. Trimming took off 1 base at V and 0 bases at J, with 10 bases between the two ends. From germline, CDR1 is SQVTM and CDR2 ANQGSEA. The CDR3 DNA reads TGCAGCGTTGAAGTGCCTCCTACCTCCTACAATGAGCAGTTCTTC. Protein sequence: CSVEVPPTSYNEQFF.

This clonotype has more than one count but fewer than ten. V is TRBV5-5 and J is TRBJ2-3; D is unclear. Per the germline V gene, CDR1 is SGHKS and CDR2 is YYEKEE (reference sequence). V lost 0 bases, J lost 4 bases, and 12 bases lay in between. The CDR3 extends over 15 amino acids. Written as DNA, the CDR3 is TGTGCCAGCAGCTTGGAGCTCTTAAGGGCAGATACGCAGTATTTT. This gives the protein CASSLELLRADTQYF. The whole variable domain, remainder taken from reference TRBV5-5 and TRBJ2-3, is DAGVTQSPTHLIKTRGQQVTLRCSPISGHKSVSWYQQVLGQGPQFIFQYYEKEERGRGNFPDRFSARQFPNYSSELNVNALLLGDSALYLCASSLELLRADTQYFGPGTRLTVL.

This clonotype was observed a handful of times. This chain connects TRBV5-1 to TRBJ2-7; D may match TRBD1 or TRBD2 (5 bases each). Germline CDR1 is SGHRS and CDR2 is YFSETQ. The CDR3 is made up of 15 amino acids. Trimming removed 4 bases at V and 3 bases at J, with 17 bases between. CDR3 loop: CASSPSVGALYEQYV. As DNA, the CDR3 is TGCGCCAGCAGCCCCTCCGTCGGGGCACTCTACGAGCAGTACGTC.

This clonotype was picked up many times. The chain recombines TRBV6-4 with TRBJ2-3; tentatively, D is TRBD2 (6 bases). Looked up from germline, CDR1 is MRHNA and CDR2 is SNTAGT. The CDR3 totals 14 residues. V lost 6 bases and J lost 2, with 12 bases in between. DNA for the CDR3: TGTGCCAGCAGCGGCGGGCGGGACACAGATACGCAGTATTTT. Translating gives CASSGGRDTDTQYF.

This clonotype was observed at least ten times. J is TRBJ2-3 and V is TRBV21-1. TRBV21-1 corresponds to a pseudogene. The CDR3 contains 15 residues. The CDR3 here is CASSRRRVRTDTQYF. The CDR3 bases are TGTGCCAGCAGCAGACGACGGGTCAGGACAGATACGCAGTATTTT.

V is TRBV30 and J is TRBJ2-1, with TRBD2 matching over 12 bases. With 8 bases clipped from V and 4 bases from J, the junction kept 0 bases outside the gene matches. This CDR3 contains 12 residues. The germline V gene has CDR1 GTSNPN and CDR2 SVGIG (reference sequence). The CDR3 DNA reads TGTGCCGGGACTAGCGGGTACAATGAGCAGTTCTTC. Translation: CAGTSGYNEQFF.

This clonotype occurred a few times. This rearrangement joins TRBV20-1 to TRBJ2-3, with TRBD1 identical over 7 bases. Germline V gives CDR1 DFQATT, CDR2 SNEGSKA (reference sequence). The CDR3 covers 14 residues. The V and J ends lost 6 bases and 4 bases, in that order; junction bases with no gene match: 10. CDR3 in DNA: TGCAGTGCCCTAGGGGGCGCGGCGGCAGATACGCAGTATTTT. Translation gives CSALGGAAADTQYF.

This clonotype was recorded many times. The rearrangement uses TRBV3-1 and TRBJ2-1; 10 nucleotides line up with TRBD2. This CDR3 is built from 15 residues. Germline V gene data show CDR1 as LGHDT and CDR2 as YNNKEL (reference sequence). V dropped 7 bases and J dropped 7; count of bases not matched to a gene: 10. The CDR3 loop is CASTKTSGDRNEQFF. The CDR3 nucleotides read TGTGCCAGCACCAAAACTAGCGGGGATCGGAATGAGCAGTTCTTC.

The chain combines TRBV28 with TRBJ2-2; 12 bases are a match to TRBD2. The CDR3 length is 15 residues. Germline CDR1 reads MDHEN; CDR2 reads SYDVKM. The V segment lost 6 bases and the J segment 8 bases; nucleotides outside the gene matches: 7. The DNA of the CDR3 is TGTGCCAGCAGCACTAGCGGGAGGACCTCAGGGGAGCTGTTTTTT. Translated, it gives CASSTSGRTSGELFF. The complete variable domain, with remaining parts taken from reference TRBV28 and TRBJ2-2, reads DVKVTQSSRYLVKRTGEKVFLECVQDMDHENMFWYRQDPGLGLRLIYFSYDVKMKEKGDIPEGYSVSREKKERFSLILESASTNQTSMYLCASSTSGRTSGELFFGEGSRLTVL.

V and J are TRBV3-1 and TRBJ1-1, with 7 nucleotides matching TRBD1. The CDR3 contains 13 residues. CDR1 and CDR2 (germline): LGHDT, YNNKEL (reference sequence). Trimming removed 7 bases from V and 5 bases from J; junction bases left unmatched: 7. For the CDR3, the DNA is TGTGCCAGCAACCGACAGGGATGGACTGAAGCTTTCTTT. Protein: CASNRQGWTEAFF.

The gene calls are TRBV3-1 and TRBJ2-1; D remains ambiguous. The germline V gene encodes CDR1 LGHDT and CDR2 YNNKEL (reference sequence). The V end was cut by 4 bases, the J end by 3 bases, with 16 bases between. CDR3 length: 16 residues. The CDR3 protein is CASSPHERSYYNEQFF. Here the CDR3 DNA reads TGTGCCAGCAGCCCCCATGAGCGAAGCTACTACAATGAGCAGTTCTTC.

The chain combines TRBV11-3 with TRBJ2-5; 9 bases agree with TRBD1. J lost 4 bases, V lost 3 bases, and 12 bases had no gene match. Germline CDR1 and CDR2: SGHNT and YENEEA. The CDR3 length is 17 residues. The CDR3 spells CASSLGEDRGYGETQYF. CDR3 coding DNA: TGTGCCAGCAGCTTGGGAGAAGACAGGGGGTACGGAGAGACCCAGTACTTC. Full variable domain (missing parts from reference TRBV11-3 and TRBJ2-5): EAGVVQSPRYKIIEKKQPVAFWCNPISGHNTLYWYLQNLGQGPELLIRYENEEAVDDSQLPKDRFSAERLKGVDSTLKIQPAELGDSAVYLCASSLGEDRGYGETQYFGPGTRLLVL.

The J gene is TRBJ2-2, the V gene TRBV19, with D unresolved. The CDR3 is 17 residues long. The V gene's germline CDR1 is LNHDA and CDR2 SQIVND (reference sequence). The V gene lost 0 bases and the J gene lost 6 bases, with 17 bases spanning the gap. For the CDR3, the DNA is TGTGCCAGTAGTATAGATTCCCGGTCTCGGATCTCCGGGGAGCTGTTTTTT. Its protein product is CASSIDSRSRISGELFF.

Ten or more counts support this clonotype. The chain links TRBV5-1 to TRBJ2-7; 8 nucleotides match TRBD1. CDR3 length: 14 residues. The V gene's germline CDR1 is SGHRS and CDR2 YFSETQ. The trim removed 2 bases at V and 6 bases at J, leaving 7 bases unmatched. The chain's CDR3 is CASSLGQGIIEQYF. In DNA, the CDR3 is TGCGCCAGCAGCTTAGGACAGGGCATCATCGAGCAGTACTTC.

This clonotype was found a few times. The chain combines TRBV5-1 with TRBJ2-5; D is perhaps TRBD1 (5 bases). CDR3 length: 14 residues. Per the germline V gene, CDR1 is SGHRS and CDR2 is YFSETQ. V shed 2 bases and J shed 2 bases, with 10 bases lying between them. The CDR3: CASSFGAPQETQYF. The CDR3 bases are TGCGCCAGCAGCTTTGGGGCCCCTCAAGAGACCCAGTACTTC.

The J gene is TRBJ2-7, the V gene TRBV5-1; the D call may be TRBD1 or TRBD2 (5 bases each). Germline CDR1 reads SGHRS; CDR2 reads YFSETQ. This CDR3 region has 12 residues. The ends were cut back, 1 base at V and 5 bases at J, with 7 bases in the middle. The CDR3 protein is CASSLLGDEQYF. The CDR3 region has the DNA TGCGCCAGCAGCTTGTTGGGGGACGAGCAGTACTTC.

This clonotype was observed at least ten times. The chain links TRBV4-2 to TRBJ2-5; 9 positions match TRBD2. Germline trimming cut 2 bases from V and 4 bases from J; bases unmatched to any gene: 2. The germline CDR1 and CDR2 sequences are LGHNA and YNFKEQ. This CDR3 comprises 14 residues. The DNA for the CDR3 is TGTGCCAGCAGCCAACGCGGGGGGGGAGAGACCCAGTACTTC. This codes for CASSQRGGGETQYF.

This clonotype appeared a few times. The chain combines TRBV7-3 with TRBJ2-1; 11 bases are a match to TRBD2. The germline gives CDR1 SGHTA, CDR2 FQGTGA. CDR3 size: 15 residues. The V gene end was trimmed by 1 base and the J gene end by 6 bases; junction bases not matched to a gene: 2. The CDR3 DNA reads TGTGCCAGCAGCTTAATAGCGGGAGGGCTCAATGAGCAGTTCTTC. Translation gives CASSLIAGGLNEQFF.

This clonotype was picked up a small number of times. The rearrangement joins TRBV12-3 or TRBV12-4 to TRBJ2-3, with D unresolved. The CDR3 runs to 14 residues. Trimming pared 6 bases from V and 2 bases from J, leaving 12 bases between. The chain's CDR3 is CASRLLSFTDTQYF. CDR3 DNA: TGTGCCAGCAGACTTTTGAGTTTCACAGATACGCAGTATTTT.

This clonotype was counted many times. The rearrangement links TRBV5-7 to TRBJ2-2; D gene uncertain. TRBV5-7 is sorted into the ORF group, with uncertain function. This CDR3 has 20 amino acids. The V and J ends lost 0 bases and 1 base respectively, with 22 bases between them. Here the CDR3 DNA reads TGTGCCAGCAGCTTGGGCCGAAGGGTCATCTCCGGCTTGAACACCGGGGAGCTGTTTTTT. Its protein product is CASSLGRRVISGLNTGELFF.